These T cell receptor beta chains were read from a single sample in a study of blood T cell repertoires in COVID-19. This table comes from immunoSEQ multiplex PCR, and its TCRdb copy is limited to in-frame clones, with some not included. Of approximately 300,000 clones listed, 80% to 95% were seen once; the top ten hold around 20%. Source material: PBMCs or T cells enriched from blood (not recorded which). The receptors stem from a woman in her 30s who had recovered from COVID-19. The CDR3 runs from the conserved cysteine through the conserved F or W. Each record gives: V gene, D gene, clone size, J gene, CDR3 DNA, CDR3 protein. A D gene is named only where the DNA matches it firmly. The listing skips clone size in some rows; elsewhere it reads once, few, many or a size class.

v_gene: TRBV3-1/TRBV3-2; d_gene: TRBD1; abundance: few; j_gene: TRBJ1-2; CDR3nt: TGTGCCAGCAGCCAATTCGGACAGGGCAGGGATGGCTACACCTTC; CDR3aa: CASSQFGQGRDGYTF
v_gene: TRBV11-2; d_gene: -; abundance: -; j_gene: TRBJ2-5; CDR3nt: TGTGCCAGCAGCTTTGGGAGGCAAGAGACCCAGTACTTC; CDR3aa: CASSFGRQETQYF
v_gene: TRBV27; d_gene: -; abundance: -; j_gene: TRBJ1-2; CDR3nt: TGTGCCAGCAGTTTAAAGGGGTCAAACTATGGCTACACCTTC; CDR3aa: CASSLKGSNYGYTF
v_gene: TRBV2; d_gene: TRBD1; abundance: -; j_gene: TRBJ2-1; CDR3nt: TGTGCCAGCAAGGGACAGGGCTGGCATGAGCAGTTCTTC; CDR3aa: CASKGQGWHEQFF
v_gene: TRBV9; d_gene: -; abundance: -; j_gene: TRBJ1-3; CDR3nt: TGTGCCAGCAGCCCCAGGGACATTAGCACCATATATTTT; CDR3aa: CASSPRDISTIYF
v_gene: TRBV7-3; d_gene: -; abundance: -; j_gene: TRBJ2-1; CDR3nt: TGTGCCAGCAGCTTAGGCGGCAGGGCGGTGGGCAATGAGCAGTTCTTC; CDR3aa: CASSLGGRAVGNEQFF
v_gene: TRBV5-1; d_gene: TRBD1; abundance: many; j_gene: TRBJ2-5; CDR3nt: TGCGCCAGCAGGGGGACAGGGGAAGAGACCCAGTACTTC; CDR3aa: CASRGTGEETQYF
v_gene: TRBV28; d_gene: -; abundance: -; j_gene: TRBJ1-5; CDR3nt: TGTGCCAGCAGTTCTGGCCAGTTTAATCAGCCCCAGCATTTT; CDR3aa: CASSSGQFNQPQHF
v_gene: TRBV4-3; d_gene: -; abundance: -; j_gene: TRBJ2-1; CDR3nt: TGCGCCAGCAGCCAAAGGGAGCTCCCGTACAATGAGCAGTTCTTC; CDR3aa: CASSQRELPYNEQFF
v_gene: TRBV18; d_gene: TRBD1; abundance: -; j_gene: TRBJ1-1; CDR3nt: TGTGCCAGCTCACTGCGACAGGGGGCAAGGATGAACACTGAAGCTTTCTTT; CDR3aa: CASSLRQGARMNTEAFF
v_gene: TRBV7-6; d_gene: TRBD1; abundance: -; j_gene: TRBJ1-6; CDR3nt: TGTGCCAGCAGCTTGGACAGGGCCTATAATTCACCCCTCCACTTT; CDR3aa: CASSLDRAYNSPLHF
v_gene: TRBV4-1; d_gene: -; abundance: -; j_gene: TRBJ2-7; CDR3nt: TGCGCCAGCAGCCTTTTGATGGCACGCGCACAGGTCGAGCAGTACTTC; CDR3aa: CASSLLMARAQVEQYF
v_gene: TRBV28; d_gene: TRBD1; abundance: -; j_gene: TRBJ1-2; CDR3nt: TGTGCCAGCAGTCCTGGACAGGCAAACTATGGCTACACCTTC; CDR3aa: CASSPGQANYGYTF
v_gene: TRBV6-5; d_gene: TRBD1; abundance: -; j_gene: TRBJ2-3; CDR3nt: TGTGCCAGCAGGCCCGGGACAGGGGGCTCAGATACGCAGTATTTT; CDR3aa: CASRPGTGGSDTQYF
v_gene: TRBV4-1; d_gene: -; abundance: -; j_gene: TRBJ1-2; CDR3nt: TGCGCCAGCAGCCAAGTGGTGACAGCCTTTGGCTATGGCTACACCTTC; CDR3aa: CASSQVVTAFGYGYTF
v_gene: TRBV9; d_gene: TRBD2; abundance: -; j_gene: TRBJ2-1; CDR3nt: TGTGCCAGCAGCGTAGCATCTAGCGGGAACAATGAGCAGTTCTTC; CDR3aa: CASSVASSGNNEQFF
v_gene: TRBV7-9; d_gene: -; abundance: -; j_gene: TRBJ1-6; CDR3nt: TGTGCCAGCGGCCTGGACAGTAATAATTCACCCCTCCACTTT; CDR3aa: CASGLDSNNSPLHF
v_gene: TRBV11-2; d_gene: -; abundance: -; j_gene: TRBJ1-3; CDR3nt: TGTGCCAGCAGCTTAATCCGGGTGTGGGGGGAGTCTGGAAACACCATATATTTT; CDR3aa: CASSLIRVWGESGNTIYF
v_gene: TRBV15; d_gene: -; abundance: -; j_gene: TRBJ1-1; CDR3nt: TGTGCCACCAGCAGAGATTTGGAAGGGGTGAACACTGAAGCTTTCTTT; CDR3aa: CATSRDLEGVNTEAFF
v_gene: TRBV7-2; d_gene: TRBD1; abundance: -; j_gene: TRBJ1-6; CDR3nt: TGTGCCAGCAGCTTTACGAGACAGGGGAGTTCACCCCTCCACTTT; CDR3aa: CASSFTRQGSSPLHF
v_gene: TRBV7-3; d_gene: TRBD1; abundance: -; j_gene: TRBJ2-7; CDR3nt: TGTGCCAGCAGCTTAGGACAGGGAGTCTCCGGGGACGAGCAGTACTTC; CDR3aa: CASSLGQGVSGDEQYF
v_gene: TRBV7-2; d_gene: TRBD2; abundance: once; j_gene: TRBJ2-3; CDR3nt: TGTGCCAGCAGCTTGGGCGAATCGGGCGGGGGGGCAGATACGCAGTATTTT; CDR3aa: CASSLGESGGGADTQYF
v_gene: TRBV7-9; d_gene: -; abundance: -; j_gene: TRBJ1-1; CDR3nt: TGTGCCAGCAGCCCCGGGGAAATGAACACTGAAGCTTTCTTT; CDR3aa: CASSPGEMNTEAFF
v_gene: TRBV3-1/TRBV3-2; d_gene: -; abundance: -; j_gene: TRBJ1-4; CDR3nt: TGTGCCAGCAGCCAAGTCCAGGCTGGTAATGAAAAACTGTTTTTT; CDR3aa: CASSQVQAGNEKLFF
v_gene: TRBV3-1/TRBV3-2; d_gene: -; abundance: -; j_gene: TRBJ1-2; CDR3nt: TGTGCCAGCAGCCAAGATCGGGGGGCCGGTGGCTACACCTTC; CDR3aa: CASSQDRGAGGYTF
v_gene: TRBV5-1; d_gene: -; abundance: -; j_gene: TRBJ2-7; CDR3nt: TGCGCCAGCGGGGTGGGGGGAGCCTACGAGCAGTACTTC; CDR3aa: CASGVGGAYEQYF
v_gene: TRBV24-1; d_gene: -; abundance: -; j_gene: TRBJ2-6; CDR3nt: TGTGCCACCAGTGAAGGGAGAAACAGGGCTGGGGCCAACGTCCTGACTTTC; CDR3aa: CATSEGRNRAGANVLTF
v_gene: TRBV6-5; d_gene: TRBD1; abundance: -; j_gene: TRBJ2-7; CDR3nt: TGTGCCAGCGCCGGGACAGGACCCCTTGGGCAGTACTTC; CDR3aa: CASAGTGPLGQYF
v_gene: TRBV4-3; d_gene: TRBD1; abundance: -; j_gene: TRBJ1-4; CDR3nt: TGCGCCAGCAGCCAAGGAACAGGGGGTTCGACTAATGAAAAACTGTTTTTT; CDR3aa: CASSQGTGGSTNEKLFF
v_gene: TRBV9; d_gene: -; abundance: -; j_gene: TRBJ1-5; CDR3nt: TGTGCCAGCAGCCGGACACATAGCAATCAGCCCCAGCATTTT; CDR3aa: CASSRTHSNQPQHF
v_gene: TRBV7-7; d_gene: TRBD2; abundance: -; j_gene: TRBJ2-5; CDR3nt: TGTGCTAGCAGCTCCTCCGGGACTAGCTGGGAGACCCAGTACTTC; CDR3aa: CASSSSGTSWETQYF
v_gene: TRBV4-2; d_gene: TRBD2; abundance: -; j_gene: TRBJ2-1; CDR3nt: TGTGCCAGCAGCCCCACCCCCGGGACTAGCGGTCCCTACAATGAGCAGTTCTTC; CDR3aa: CASSPTPGTSGPYNEQFF
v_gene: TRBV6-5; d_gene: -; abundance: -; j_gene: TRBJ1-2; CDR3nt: TGTGCCAGCAGCCGACGGGAGGGGCGAAACTATGGCTACACCTTC; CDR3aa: CASSRREGRNYGYTF
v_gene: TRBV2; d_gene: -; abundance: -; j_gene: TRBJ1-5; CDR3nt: TGTGCCAGCAATGACTTCGAGAGTCAGCCCCAGCATTTT; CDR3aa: CASNDFESQPQHF
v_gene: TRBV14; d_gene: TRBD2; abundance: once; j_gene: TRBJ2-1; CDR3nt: TGTGCCAGCAGCCATCCTAGCGGGCGCTCCTACAATGAGCAGTTCTTC; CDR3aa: CASSHPSGRSYNEQFF
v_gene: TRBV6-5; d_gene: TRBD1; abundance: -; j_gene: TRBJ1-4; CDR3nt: TGTGCCAGCAGTTACTCCCCGACAGGGGGTAAACTGTTTTTT; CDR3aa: CASSYSPTGGKLFF
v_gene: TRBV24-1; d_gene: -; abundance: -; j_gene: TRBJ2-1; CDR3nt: TGTGCCACCAGTGATGCCCACCGACTCTCAGGGGATTACAATGAGCAGTTCTTC; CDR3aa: CATSDAHRLSGDYNEQFF
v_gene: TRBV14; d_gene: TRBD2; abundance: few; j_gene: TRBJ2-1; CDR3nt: TGTGCCAGCAGCCTAAGACTACTGGGACTAGCGAAATACAATGAGCAGTTCTTC; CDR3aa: CASSLRLLGLAKYNEQFF
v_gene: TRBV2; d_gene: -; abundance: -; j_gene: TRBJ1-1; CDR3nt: TGTGCCAGCTCCGTGCAGGGTAACACTGAAGCTTTCTTT; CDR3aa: CASSVQGNTEAFF
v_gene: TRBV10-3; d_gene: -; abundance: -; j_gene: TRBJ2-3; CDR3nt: TGTGCCATCAGTGAGGTTTTTAACACAGATACGCAGTATTTT; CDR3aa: CAISEVFNTDTQYF
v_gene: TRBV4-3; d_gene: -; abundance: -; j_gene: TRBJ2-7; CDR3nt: TGCGCCAGCAGCCAAGATTGGAGTAGCGGCTACGAGCAGTACTTC; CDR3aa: CASSQDWSSGYEQYF
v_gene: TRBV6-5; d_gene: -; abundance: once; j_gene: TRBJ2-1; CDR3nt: TGTGCCAGCAGTTACTCGAGGCCCCTTAATGAGCAGTTCTTC; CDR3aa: CASSYSRPLNEQFF
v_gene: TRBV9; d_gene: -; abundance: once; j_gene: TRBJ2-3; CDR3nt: TGTGCCAGCAGCGTAGCCGGCGGGTACACAGATACGCAGTATTTT; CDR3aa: CASSVAGGYTDTQYF
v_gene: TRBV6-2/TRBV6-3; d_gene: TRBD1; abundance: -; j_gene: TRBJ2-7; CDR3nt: TGTGCCAGCAGTTTAAGTCCGGGACAGGCCTTTTACGAGCAGTACTTC; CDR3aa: CASSLSPGQAFYEQYF
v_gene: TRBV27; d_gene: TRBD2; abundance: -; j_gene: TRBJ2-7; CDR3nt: TGTGCCAGCAGTAGACTAGCGGGGGGGCCCTCTACCTACGAGCAGTACTTC; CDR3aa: CASSRLAGGPSTYEQYF
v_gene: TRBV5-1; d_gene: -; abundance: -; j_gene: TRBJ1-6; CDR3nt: TGCGCCAGCACCTTACAGCCAGATAATTCACCCCTCCACTTT; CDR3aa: CASTLQPDNSPLHF
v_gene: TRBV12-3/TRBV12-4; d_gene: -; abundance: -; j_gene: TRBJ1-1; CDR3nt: TGTGCCAGCAGTCTACAGGGTGGTGAAGCTTTCTTT; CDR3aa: CASSLQGGEAFF
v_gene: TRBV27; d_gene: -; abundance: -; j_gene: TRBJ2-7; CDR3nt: TGTGCCAGCAGTTTATCTCGGTACGGCGGCTCCTACGAGCAGTACTTC; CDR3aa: CASSLSRYGGSYEQYF
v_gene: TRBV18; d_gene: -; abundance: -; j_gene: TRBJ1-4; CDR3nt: TGTGCCAGCTCCTCCCGGCGAGGTAATGAAAAACTGTTTTTT; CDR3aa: CASSSRRGNEKLFF
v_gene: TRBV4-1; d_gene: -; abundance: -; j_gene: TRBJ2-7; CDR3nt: TGCGCCAGCAGCCAAGCCGGGCAGGGTTTCACCGAGCAGTACTTC; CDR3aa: CASSQAGQGFTEQYF
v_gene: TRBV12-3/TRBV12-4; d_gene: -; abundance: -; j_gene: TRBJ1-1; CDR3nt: TGTGCCAGCAGTTTGGCGGGAAACACTGAAGCTTTCTTT; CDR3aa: CASSLAGNTEAFF
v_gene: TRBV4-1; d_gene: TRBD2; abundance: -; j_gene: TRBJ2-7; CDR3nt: TGCGCCAGCAGCCAATCCGTAGCGGGGGGATCAGTTATCGAGCAGTACTTC; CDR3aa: CASSQSVAGGSVIEQYF
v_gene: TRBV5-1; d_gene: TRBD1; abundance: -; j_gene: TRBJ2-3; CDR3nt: TGCGCCAGCAGCTTTGAACAGGGGGCGATAGATACGCAGTATTTT; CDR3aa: CASSFEQGAIDTQYF
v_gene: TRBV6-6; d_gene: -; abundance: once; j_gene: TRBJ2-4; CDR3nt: TGTGCCAGCAGTAGCCCTTCTAGCGAGGCCAAAAACATTCAGTACTTC; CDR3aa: CASSSPSSEAKNIQYF